This T cell receptor (beta chain) was sequenced in a study of cytomegalovirus exposure and HLA in healthy donors. Turning to the study itself: Genotyping of roughly 400 donors showed that about 83% belonged to the Caucasian-associated ancestry cluster. Study results and caveats: Rare TCR sequences dominated, though some public TCRs recurred in many donors. A later analysis reportedly found fewer N-insertions in an Asian-associated ancestry cluster than the approximately 670-donor mean.

Primers for the PCR totalled 60 Vbeta and 13 Jbeta. TCRdb's copy holds only in-frame clones and misses some; the assay was immunoSEQ multiplex PCR. The table lists 200,000 to 250,000 clones, 70% to 85% of them singletons. The ends lost 0 bases at V and 0 bases at J; junction bases unmatched: 5. The CDR3 runs to 17 residues. Germline values: CDR1 MNHNS, CDR2 SASEGT. As concerns this clone: The antigen is unknown.

Source material: PBMCs. This clonotype was obtained from a male donor in good health and CMV-seronegative. This chain links TRBV6-1 with TRBJ2-1, with 7 positions matching TRBD2. The CDR3: CASSEASGGSSYNEQFF. The CDR3 DNA follows: TGTGCCAGCAGTGAAGCGTCGGGCGGGAGCTCCTACAATGAGCAGTTCTTC.